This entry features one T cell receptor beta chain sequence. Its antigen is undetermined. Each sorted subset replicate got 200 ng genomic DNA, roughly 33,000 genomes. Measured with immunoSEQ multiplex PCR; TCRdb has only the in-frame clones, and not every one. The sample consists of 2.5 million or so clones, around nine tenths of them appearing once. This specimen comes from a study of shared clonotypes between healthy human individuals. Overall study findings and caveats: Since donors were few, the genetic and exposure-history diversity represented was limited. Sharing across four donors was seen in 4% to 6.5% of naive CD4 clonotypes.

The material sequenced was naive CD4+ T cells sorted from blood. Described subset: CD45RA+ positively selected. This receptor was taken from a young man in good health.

CDR3: CSVEDTGAGSYNEQFF. The CDR3, as DNA: TGCAGCGTTGAGGACACAGGGGCCGGCTCCTACAATGAGCAGTTCTTC. J is TRBJ2-1 and V is TRBV29-1, with 7 positions matching TRBD1. Germline V gives CDR1 SQVTM, CDR2 ANQGSEA. After removal of 3 bases from V and 0 bases from J, the junction contained 8 bases not matched to a gene. The CDR3 runs to 16 residues.